This passage covers 9 T cell receptor beta chains from one sample sequenced in a study of blood T cell repertoires in COVID-19. Here immunoSEQ multiplex PCR was the method, and the copy in TCRdb shows in-frame clones only, minus some. Of over 200,000 clones listed, around 86% are singletons. Sample: peripheral blood. All receptors come from a man aged 55 to 70 who had recovered from COVID-19.

The table lists this clone with a few counts. This chain links TRBV5-1 with TRBJ2-3; TRBD2 matches 7 bases. This CDR3 has 15 amino acids. V trimming: 9 bases; J trimming: 3 bases; junction bases outside the gene matches: 13. Looked up from germline, CDR1 is SGHRS and CDR2 is YFSETQ. CDR3 region: CATKIDGGRTDTQYF. The CDR3 DNA reads TGCGCCACCAAGATCGACGGGGGGAGGACAGATACGCAGTATTTT.

The chain combines TRBV11-1 with TRBJ1-1; D not resolved. CDR3 size: 15 residues. Germline V gene data show CDR1 as SGHAT and CDR2 as FQDESV (reference sequence). Between the trimmed V and J ends, which lost 4 bases and 7 bases, there was a span of 19 bases. The DNA for the CDR3 is TGTGCCAGCAGCTGGACGGTTAACAGCGGGGATGAAGCTTTCTTT. Translated: CASSWTVNSGDEAFF.

This chain connects TRBV5-1 to TRBJ1-2; 9 bases match TRBD1. V was clipped by 4 bases and J by 3 bases; unmatched bases: 10. This CDR3 has 16 residues. The germline V gene encodes CDR1 SGHRS and CDR2 YFSETQ. In nucleotides, the CDR3 is TGCGCCAGCAGCCTTTCCGGGACAGGGTACGACTATGGCTACACCTTC. Its translation is CASSLSGTGYDYGYTF.

The chain is built from TRBV2 and TRBJ1-2; the D gene is possibly TRBD1 (5 bases). The germline V gene has CDR1 SNHLY and CDR2 FYNNEI. The CDR3 runs to 18 residues. Trimming took 0 bases from V and 2 from J, leaving 19 bases between them. CDR3 loop: CASSEAIGSRAPNYGYTF. In DNA form, the CDR3 reads TGTGCCAGCAGTGAAGCGATCGGGAGCAGGGCCCCAAACTATGGCTACACCTTC.

The V and J genes are TRBV7-8 and TRBJ2-3, with TRBD2 as a possible D gene (5 bases). The CDR3 is made up of 14 amino acids. Germline lookup yields CDR1 SGHVS and CDR2 FQNEAQ. The V gene lost 5 bases and the J gene lost 5 bases, with 14 bases spanning the gap. CDR3 in DNA: TGTGCCAGCAGCCCACTTGGACTTCAAGATACGCAGTATTTT. This codes for CASSPLGLQDTQYF.

The chain joins TRBV9 to TRBJ1-3; D is unclear. In germline, CDR1 is SGDLS, CDR2 YYNGEE. The CDR3 totals 17 residues. V dropped 3 bases and J dropped 2 bases, with 18 bases sitting between them. CDR3 loop: CASSADQRQVTGNTIYF. The DNA for the CDR3 is TGTGCCAGCAGCGCTGATCAGCGGCAGGTCACTGGAAACACCATATATTTT.

The genes are TRBV11-2 and TRBJ1-1, with TRBD1 as a possible D gene (6 bases). Germline-derived CDR1 and CDR2 are SGHAT and FQNNGV. The CDR3 covers 16 residues. The V end was cut by 5 bases, the J end by 5 bases, with 21 bases between. CDR3 sequence: CASSPPGWGLGTEAFF. DNA of the CDR3: TGTGCCAGCAGCCCCCCAGGATGGGGGCTTGGAACTGAAGCTTTCTTT.

The gene calls are TRBV12-5 and TRBJ2-3; TRBD1 matches 10 bases. Germline values: CDR1 LGHNT, CDR2 FRNRAP. CDR3 length equals 15 residues. Unmatched junction bases numbered 7, after V lost 6 bases and J lost 4 bases. CDR3 amino acids: CASGQGQGVADTQYF. As DNA, the CDR3 is TGTGCTAGTGGACAAGGACAGGGGGTAGCAGATACGCAGTATTTT.

The chain combines TRBV5-1 with TRBJ1-1; D not certain. V gave up 0 bases and J gave up 8 bases, with 5 bases separating them. The CDR3 length is 11 residues. Germline assignment: CDR1 SGHRS and CDR2 YFSETQ. CDR3: CASSLDSEAFF. DNA of the CDR3: TGCGCCAGCAGCTTGGACAGCGAAGCTTTCTTT. The full variable domain, in which reference TRBV5-1 and TRBJ1-1 provide the parts outside the CDR3, is KAGVTQTPRYLIKTRGQQVTLSCSPISGHRSVSWYQQTPGQGLQFLFEYFSETQRNKGNFPGRFSGRQFSNSRSEMNVSTLELGDSALYLCASSLDSEAFFGQGTRLTVV.